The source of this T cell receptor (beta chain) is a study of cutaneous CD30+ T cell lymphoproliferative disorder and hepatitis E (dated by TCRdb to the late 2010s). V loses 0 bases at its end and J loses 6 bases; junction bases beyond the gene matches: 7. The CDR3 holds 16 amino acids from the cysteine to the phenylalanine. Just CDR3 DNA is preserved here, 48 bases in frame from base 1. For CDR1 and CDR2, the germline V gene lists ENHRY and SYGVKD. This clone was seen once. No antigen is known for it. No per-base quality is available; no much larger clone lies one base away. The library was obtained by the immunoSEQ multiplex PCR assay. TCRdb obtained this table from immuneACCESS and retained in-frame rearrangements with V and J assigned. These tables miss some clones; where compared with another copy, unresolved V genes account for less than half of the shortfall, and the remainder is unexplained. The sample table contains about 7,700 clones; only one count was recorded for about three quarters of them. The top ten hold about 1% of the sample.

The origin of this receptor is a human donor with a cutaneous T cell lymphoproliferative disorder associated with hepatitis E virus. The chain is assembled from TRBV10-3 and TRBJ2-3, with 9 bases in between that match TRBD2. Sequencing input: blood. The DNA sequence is TGTGCCATCAGTGAGTCGGGACTAGCAAAGGCGGATACGCAGTATTTT. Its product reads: CAISESGLAKADTQYF.